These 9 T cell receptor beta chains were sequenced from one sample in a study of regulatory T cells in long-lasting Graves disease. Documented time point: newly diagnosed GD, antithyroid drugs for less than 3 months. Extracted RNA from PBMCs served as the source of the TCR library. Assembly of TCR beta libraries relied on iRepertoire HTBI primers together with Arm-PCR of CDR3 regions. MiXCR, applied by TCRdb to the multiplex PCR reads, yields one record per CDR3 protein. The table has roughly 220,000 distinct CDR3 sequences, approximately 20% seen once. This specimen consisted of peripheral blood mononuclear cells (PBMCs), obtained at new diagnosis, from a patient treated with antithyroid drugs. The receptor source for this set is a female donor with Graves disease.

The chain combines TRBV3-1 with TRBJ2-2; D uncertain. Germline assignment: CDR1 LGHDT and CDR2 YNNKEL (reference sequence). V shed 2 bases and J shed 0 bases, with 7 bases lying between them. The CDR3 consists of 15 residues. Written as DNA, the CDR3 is TGTGCCAGCAGCCAACGGGCATCGAACACCGGGGAGCTGTTTTTT. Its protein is CASSQRASNTGELFF. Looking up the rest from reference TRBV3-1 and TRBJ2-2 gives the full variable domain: DTAVSQTPKYLVTQMGNDKSIKCEQNLGHDTMYWYKQDSKKFLKIMFSYNNKELIINETVPNRFSPKSPDKAHLNLHINSLELGDSAVYFCASSQRASNTGELFFGEGSRLTVL.

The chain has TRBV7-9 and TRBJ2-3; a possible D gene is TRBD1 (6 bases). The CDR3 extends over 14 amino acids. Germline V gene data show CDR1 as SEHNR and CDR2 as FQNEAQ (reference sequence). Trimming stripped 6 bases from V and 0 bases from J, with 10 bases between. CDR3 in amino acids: CASSDGTSTDTQYF. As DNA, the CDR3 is TGTGCCAGCAGTGACGGGACAAGCACAGATACGCAGTATTTT.

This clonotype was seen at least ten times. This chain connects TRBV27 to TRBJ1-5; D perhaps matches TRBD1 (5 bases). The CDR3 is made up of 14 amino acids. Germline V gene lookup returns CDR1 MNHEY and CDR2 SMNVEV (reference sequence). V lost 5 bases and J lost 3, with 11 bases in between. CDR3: CASSGGDFNQPQHF. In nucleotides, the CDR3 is TGTGCCAGCAGTGGAGGGGATTTCAATCAGCCCCAGCATTTT.

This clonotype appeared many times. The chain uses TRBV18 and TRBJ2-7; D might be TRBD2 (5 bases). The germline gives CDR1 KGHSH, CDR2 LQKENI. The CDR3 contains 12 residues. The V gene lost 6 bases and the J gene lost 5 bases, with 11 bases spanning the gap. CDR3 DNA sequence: TGTGCCAGCTCTCGTCTAGCCGACGAGCAGTACTTC. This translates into CASSRLADEQYF.

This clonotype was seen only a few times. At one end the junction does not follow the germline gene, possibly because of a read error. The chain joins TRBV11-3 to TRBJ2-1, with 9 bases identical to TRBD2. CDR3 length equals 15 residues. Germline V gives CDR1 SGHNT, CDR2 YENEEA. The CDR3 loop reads CASSLEGLASNERFF. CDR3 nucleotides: TGTGCCAGCAGCTTAGAGGGACTAGCTTCCAATGAGCGGTTCTTC.

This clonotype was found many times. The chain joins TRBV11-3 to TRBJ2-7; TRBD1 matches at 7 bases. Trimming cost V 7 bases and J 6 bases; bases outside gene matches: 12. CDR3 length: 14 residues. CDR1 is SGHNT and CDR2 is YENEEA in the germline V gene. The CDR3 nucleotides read TGTGCCAGCACCGCCCGACAGGGCTTCGTCGAGCAGTACTTC. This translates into CASTARQGFVEQYF.

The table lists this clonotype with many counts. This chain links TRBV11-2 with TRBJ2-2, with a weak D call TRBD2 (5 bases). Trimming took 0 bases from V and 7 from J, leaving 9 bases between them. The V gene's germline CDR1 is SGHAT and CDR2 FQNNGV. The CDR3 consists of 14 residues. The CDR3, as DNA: TGTGCCAGCAGCTTAGATGGACTGATCGGGGAGCTGTTTTTT. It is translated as CASSLDGLIGELFF.

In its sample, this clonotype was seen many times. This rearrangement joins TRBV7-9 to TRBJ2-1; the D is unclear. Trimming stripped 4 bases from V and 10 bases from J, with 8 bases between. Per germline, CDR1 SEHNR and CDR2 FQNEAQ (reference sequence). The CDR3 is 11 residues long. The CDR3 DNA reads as TGTGCCAGCAGCTCTACGTGGGAGCAGTTCTTC. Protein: CASSSTWEQFF.

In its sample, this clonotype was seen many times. CDR3 in amino acids: CASSVVSSSEAFF. The CDR3 DNA sequence: TGTGCCAGCAGCGTCGTTTCGTCCAGTGAAGCTTTCTTT. The chain joins TRBV5-6 to TRBJ1-1, with D hard to call. The CDR3 has 13 amino acids. Germline V CDR1 and CDR2: SGHDT, YYEEEE. Trimming took 4 bases from V and 7 from J, leaving 14 bases between them. The full variable domain, in which reference TRBV5-6 and TRBJ1-1 provide the parts outside the CDR3, is DAGVTQSPTHLIKTRGQQVTLRCSPKSGHDTVSWYQQALGQGPQFIFQYYEEEERQRGNFPDRFSGHQFPNYSSELNVNALLLGDSALYLCASSVVSSSEAFFGQGTRLTVV.